These 12 T cell receptor beta chains share one sample of origin, sequenced in a study of CD8 T cells in Susac syndrome (dated by TCRdb to the late 2010s). Receptors were amplified or captured by the immunoSEQ multiplex PCR assay. RNA was extracted using the RNeasy kit, and roughly 0.5 to 1 microgram was reverse transcribed with random hexamers. The public reads were reanalyzed by TCRdb: fastp trimming at Q25, MiXCR alignment, in-frame beta chains only. Here each entry gathers all rows of one CDR3 protein and keeps the most common genes and DNA. Recorded for this sample are approximately 130,000 distinct CDR3 sequences; under 95% of them occurred a single time. The top ten clonotypes cover about 0.23% of the sample. The sequenced sample consisted of CD8+ T cells from PBMCs. The receptors here all came from a human donor with multiple sclerosis.

This clonotype was counted once. CDR3 sequence: CASSYSPSGTGELFF. The CDR3 coding sequence is TGTGCCAGCAGTTACTCTCCTAGCGGGACCGGGGAGCTGTTTTTT. The genes are TRBV6-5 and TRBJ2-2; TRBD2 matches at 8 bases. The germline V gene encodes CDR1 MNHEY and CDR2 SVGAGI. V lost 0 bases, J lost 5 bases, and 2 bases stayed unmatched. This CDR3 has 15 amino acids.

The V gene is TRBV6-2 or TRBV6-3, the J gene TRBJ2-4; the match to TRBD1 covers 8 bases. Germline CDR1 is MNHEY and CDR2 is SVGEGT. The CDR3 is 14 residues long. J gave up 4 bases and V 6 bases, and 5 bases lay outside the gene matches. CDR3 region: CASRATGGKNIQYF. In DNA, the CDR3 is TGTGCCAGCAGAGCAACAGGGGGAAAAAACATTCAGTACTTC.

V gene TRBV30 combines with J gene TRBJ2-2; 11 positions agree with TRBD1. The CDR3 loop spans 15 amino acids. CDR1 is GTSNPN, CDR2 SVGIG, per germline (reference sequence). CDR3 in amino acids: CASRDRGWTTGELFF. DNA for the CDR3: TGTGCATCCCGGGACAGGGGGTGGACCACCGGGGAGCTGTTTTTT.

The V call is TRBV6-5, the J call TRBJ2-2, with D possibly TRBD2 on 7 matching bases. The CDR3 loop spans 13 amino acids. Deletions cut 8 bases from V and 3 bases from J, with 10 bases between. The germline V gene encodes CDR1 MNHEY and CDR2 SVGAGI. In DNA, the CDR3 is TGTGCCAGCGGGGGGGCTGACACCGGGGAGCTGTTTTTT. It translates to CASGGADTGELFF.

This chain connects TRBV19 to TRBJ2-6, with 8 bases that match TRBD1. Germline CDR1 is LNHDA and CDR2 is SQIVND (reference sequence). V dropped 3 bases and J dropped 2; count of bases not matched to a gene: 6. CDR3 size: 17 residues. CDR3 bases: TGTGCCAGTAGTATTTTGGGACAGGACGCTGGGGCCAACGTCCTGACTTTC. It yields the protein CASSILGQDAGANVLTF. The full variable domain, completed using reference TRBV19 and TRBJ2-6, is DGGITQSPKYLFRKEGQNVTLSCEQNLNHDAMYWYRQDPGQGLRLIYYSQIVNDFQKGDIAEGYSVSREKKESFPLTVTSAQKNPTAFYLCASSILGQDAGANVLTFGAGSRLTVL.

This rearrangement joins TRBV5-1 to TRBJ2-7, with D tentatively TRBD1 or TRBD2 (5 bases each). The germline CDR1 and CDR2 sequences are SGHRS and YFSETQ. The CDR3 length is 13 residues. The V end lost 3 bases, the J end lost 2 bases, and 9 bases lay between the germline ends. The CDR3 bases are TGCGCCAGCAGCTACGGGGCGACCTACGAGCAGTACTTC. Protein: CASSYGATYEQYF.

The J gene is TRBJ1-2, the V gene TRBV27, with a tentative D call TRBD1 (5 bases). Trimming pared 0 bases from V and 2 bases from J, leaving 7 bases between. CDR1 and CDR2 (germline): MNHEY, SMNVEV (reference sequence). The CDR3 runs to 14 residues. The CDR3 coding sequence is TGTGCCAGCAGTTTATCGGGGCACAACTATGGCTACACCTTC. This codes for CASSLSGHNYGYTF.

V gene TRBV16 combines with J gene TRBJ2-1; D call uncertain. V dropped 7 bases and J dropped 10 bases, with 11 bases sitting between them. The germline V gene has CDR1 KGHSY and CDR2 FQNENV. The CDR3 runs to 11 residues. The CDR3 DNA is TGTGCCAGCACCATAGTAGGGGAGCAGTTCTTC. Protein sequence: CASTIVGEQFF.

The chain uses TRBV9 and TRBJ2-5; the match to TRBD1 covers 8 bases. The CDR3 is 13 residues long. The germline V gene encodes CDR1 SGDLS and CDR2 YYNGEE. V was pared by 8 bases and J by 4 bases, with 7 bases of the junction left unmatched. The CDR3 DNA reads as TGTGCCAGTGCTGGGACAGGTGGAGAGACCCAGTACTTC. Translating gives CASAGTGGETQYF.

The rearrangement uses TRBV7-9 and TRBJ2-2, with 10 positions matching TRBD1. CDR3 size: 16 residues. V lost 4 bases and J lost 7; bases outside the gene matches: 9. CDR1 SEHNR and CDR2 FQNEAQ come from the germline V gene (reference sequence). CDR3 bases: TGTGCCAGCAGCTCTGGGACAGGGGATTTGAACGGGGAGCTGTTTTTT. Its translation is CASSSGTGDLNGELFF.

The J gene is TRBJ1-2, the V gene TRBV5-1; the match to TRBD1 covers 7 bases. Germline trimming cut 7 bases from V and 3 bases from J; bases unmatched to any gene: 12. Per the germline V gene, CDR1 is SGHRS and CDR2 is YFSETQ. This CDR3 contains 15 residues. The CDR3 nucleotides read TGCGCCAGCGGGCCGACAGGGTCAGGGCACTATGGCTACACCTTC. This gives the protein CASGPTGSGHYGYTF.

The chain combines TRBV27 with TRBJ1-1, with D possibly TRBD1 on 5 matching bases. Per germline, CDR1 MNHEY and CDR2 SMNVEV (reference sequence). This CDR3 is 13 amino acids long. Trimming left V 2 bases short and J 1 base short, with 5 bases between. The CDR3 sequence is CASSLQGNTEAFF. In DNA, the CDR3 is TGTGCCAGCAGTTTACAGGGGAACACTGAAGCTTTCTTT.